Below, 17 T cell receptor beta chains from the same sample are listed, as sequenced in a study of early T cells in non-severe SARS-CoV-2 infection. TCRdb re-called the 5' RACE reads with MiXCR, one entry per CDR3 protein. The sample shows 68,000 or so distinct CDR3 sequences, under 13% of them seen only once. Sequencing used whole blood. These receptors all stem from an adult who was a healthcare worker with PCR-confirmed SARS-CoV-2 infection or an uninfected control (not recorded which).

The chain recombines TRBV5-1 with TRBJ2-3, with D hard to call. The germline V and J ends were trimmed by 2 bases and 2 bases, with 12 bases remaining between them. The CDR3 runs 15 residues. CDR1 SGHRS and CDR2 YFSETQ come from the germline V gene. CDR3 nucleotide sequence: TGCGCCAGCAGCTTTGGCGGAATCCCCACAGATACGCAGTATTTT. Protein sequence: CASSFGGIPTDTQYF.

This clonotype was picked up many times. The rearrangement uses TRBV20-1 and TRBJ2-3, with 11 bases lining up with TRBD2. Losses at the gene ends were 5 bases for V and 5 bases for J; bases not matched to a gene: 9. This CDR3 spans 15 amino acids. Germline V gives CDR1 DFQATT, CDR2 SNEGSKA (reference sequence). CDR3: CSAGGLADPRDTQYF. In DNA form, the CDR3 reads TGCAGTGCTGGGGGACTAGCGGACCCCAGAGATACGCAGTATTTT.

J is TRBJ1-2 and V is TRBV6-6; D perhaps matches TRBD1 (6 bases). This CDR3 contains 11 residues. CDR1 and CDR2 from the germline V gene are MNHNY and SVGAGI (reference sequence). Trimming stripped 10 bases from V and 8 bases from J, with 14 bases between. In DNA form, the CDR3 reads TGTGCCATCGGGAACAGGGTCGGCTACACCTTC. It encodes CAIGNRVGYTF.

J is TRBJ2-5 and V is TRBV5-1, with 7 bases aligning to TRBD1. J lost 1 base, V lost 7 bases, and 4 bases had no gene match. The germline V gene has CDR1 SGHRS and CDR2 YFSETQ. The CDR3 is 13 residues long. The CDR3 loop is CASHPGGQETQYF. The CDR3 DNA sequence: TGCGCCAGCCATCCAGGGGGCCAAGAGACCCAGTACTTC.

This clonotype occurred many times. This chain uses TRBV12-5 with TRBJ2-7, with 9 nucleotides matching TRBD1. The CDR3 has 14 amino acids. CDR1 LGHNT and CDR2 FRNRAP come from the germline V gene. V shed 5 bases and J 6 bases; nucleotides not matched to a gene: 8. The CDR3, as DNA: TGTGCTAGTGGTCCAGAGGGGACAGGGATCGAGCAGTACTTC. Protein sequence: CASGPEGTGIEQYF.

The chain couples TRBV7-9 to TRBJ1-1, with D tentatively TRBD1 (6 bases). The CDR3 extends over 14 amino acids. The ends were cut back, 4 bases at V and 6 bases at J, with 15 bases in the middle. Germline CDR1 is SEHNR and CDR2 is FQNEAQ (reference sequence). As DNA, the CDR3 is TGTGCCAGCAGCTCGAAAGGGGGTTTTGCTGAAGCTTTCTTT. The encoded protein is CASSSKGGFAEAFF.

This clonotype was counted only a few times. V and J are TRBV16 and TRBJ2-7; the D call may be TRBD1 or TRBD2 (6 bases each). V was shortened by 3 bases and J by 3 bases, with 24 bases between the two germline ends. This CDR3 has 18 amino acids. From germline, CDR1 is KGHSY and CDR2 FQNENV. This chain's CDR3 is CASSHHLRGHRTIYEQYF. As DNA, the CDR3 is TGTGCCAGCAGCCACCACCTCCGGGGGCACAGAACAATCTACGAGCAGTACTTC.

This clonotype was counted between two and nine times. CDR3 protein: CALSPGQGTEAFF. The CDR3, as DNA: TGTGCCCTTTCTCCGGGACAGGGGACTGAAGCTTTCTTT. This sequence joins TRBV12-3 or TRBV12-4 and TRBJ1-1; 10 bases are shared with TRBD1. The CDR3 covers 13 residues. The junction had 8 bases not matched to a gene; V was cut back by 11 bases and J by 5 bases.

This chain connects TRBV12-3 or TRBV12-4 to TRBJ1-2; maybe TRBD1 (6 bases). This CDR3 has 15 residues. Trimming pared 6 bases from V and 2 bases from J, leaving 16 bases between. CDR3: CASSVQGRANYGYTF. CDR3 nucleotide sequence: TGTGCCAGCAGCGTACAGGGACGGGCGAACTATGGCTACACCTTC.

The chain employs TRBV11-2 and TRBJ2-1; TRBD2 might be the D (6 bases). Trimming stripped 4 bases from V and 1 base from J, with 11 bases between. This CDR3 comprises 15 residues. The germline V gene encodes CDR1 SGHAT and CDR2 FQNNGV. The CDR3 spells CASSSTRKSYNEQFF. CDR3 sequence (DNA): TGTGCCAGCAGCTCGACTAGGAAGTCCTACAATGAGCAGTTCTTC. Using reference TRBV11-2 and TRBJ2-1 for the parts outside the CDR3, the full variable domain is EAGVAQSPRYKIIEKRQSVAFWCNPISGHATLYWYQQILGQGPKLLIQFQNNGVVDDSQLPKDRFSAERLKGVDSTLKIQPAKLEDSAVYLCASSSTRKSYNEQFFGPGTRLTVL.

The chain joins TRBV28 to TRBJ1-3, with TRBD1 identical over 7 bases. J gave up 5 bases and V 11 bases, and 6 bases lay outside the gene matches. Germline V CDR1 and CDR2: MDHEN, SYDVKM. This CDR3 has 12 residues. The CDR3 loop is CASRQGRNTIYF. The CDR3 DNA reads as TGTGCCTCCAGACAGGGAAGAAACACCATATATTTT.

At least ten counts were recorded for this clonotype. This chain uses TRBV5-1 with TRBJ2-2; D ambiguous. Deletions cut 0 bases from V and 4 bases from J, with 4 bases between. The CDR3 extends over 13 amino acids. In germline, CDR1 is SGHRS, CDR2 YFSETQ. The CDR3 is CASSLEGTGELFF. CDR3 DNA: TGCGCCAGCAGCTTGGAAGGCACCGGGGAGCTGTTTTTT. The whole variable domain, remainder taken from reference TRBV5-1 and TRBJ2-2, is KAGVTQTPRYLIKTRGQQVTLSCSPISGHRSVSWYQQTPGQGLQFLFEYFSETQRNKGNFPGRFSGRQFSNSRSEMNVSTLELGDSALYLCASSLEGTGELFFGEGSRLTVL.

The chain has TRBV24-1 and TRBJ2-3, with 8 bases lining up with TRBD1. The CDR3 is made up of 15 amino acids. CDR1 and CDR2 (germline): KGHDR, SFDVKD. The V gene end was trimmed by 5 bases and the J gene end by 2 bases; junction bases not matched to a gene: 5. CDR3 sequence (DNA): TGTGCCACCAGTGTCGGGACAGGACACACAGATACGCAGTATTTT. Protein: CATSVGTGHTDTQYF.

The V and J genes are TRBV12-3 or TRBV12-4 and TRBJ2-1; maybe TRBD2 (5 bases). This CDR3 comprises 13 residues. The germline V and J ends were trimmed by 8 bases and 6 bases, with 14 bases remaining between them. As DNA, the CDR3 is TGTGCCAGCGGCTGGGAAACTAGCAATGAGCAGTTCTTC. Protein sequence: CASGWETSNEQFF.

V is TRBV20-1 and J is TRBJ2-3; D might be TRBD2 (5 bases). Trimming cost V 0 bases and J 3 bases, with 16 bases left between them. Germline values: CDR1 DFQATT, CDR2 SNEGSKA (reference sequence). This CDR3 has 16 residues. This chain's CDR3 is CSARDLRGPATDTQYF. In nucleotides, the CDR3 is TGCAGTGCTAGAGATTTGAGAGGGCCGGCGACAGATACGCAGTATTTT.

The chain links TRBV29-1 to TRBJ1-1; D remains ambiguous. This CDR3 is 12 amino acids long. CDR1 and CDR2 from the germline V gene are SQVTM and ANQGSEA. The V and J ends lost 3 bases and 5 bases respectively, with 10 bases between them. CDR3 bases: TGCAGCGTTGATGATCGGGGAACTGAAGCTTTCTTT. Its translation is CSVDDRGTEAFF.

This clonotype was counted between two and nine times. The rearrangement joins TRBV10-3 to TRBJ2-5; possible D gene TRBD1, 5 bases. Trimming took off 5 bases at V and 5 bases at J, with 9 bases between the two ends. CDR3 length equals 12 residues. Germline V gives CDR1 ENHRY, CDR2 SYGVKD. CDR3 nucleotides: TGTGCCATCAGTAGGGGCCACGAGACCCAGTACTTC. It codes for CAISRGHETQYF.